The T cell receptor beta chain described here comes from a study of blood T cell repertoires in COVID-19. Study-wide background: There were acute and convalescent COVID-19 samples, and they came from the United States, Italy and Spain. PBMCs, B-cell-depleted T cells, or T cells provided the cDNA or gDNA that made up the material.

The CDR3 covers 17 residues. Trimming shortened V by 4 bases and J by 2 bases, and 21 bases separated the two germline ends. In germline, CDR1 is MNHNS, CDR2 SASEGT. In the authors' methods: From reference gene primer amplification, estimates of nucleated cell counts were derived. Assay used: immunoSEQ multiplex PCR; TCRdb lists only in-frame clones, some missing. D and trimming were read from the DNA, whereas the V and J calls and clone size are those reported in that table. The sample lists approximately 340,000 clones, just over 90% seen once, with roughly 0.86% in the top ten. Enrolled through a virtual design, the participants were between roughly 18 and 89 years of age and came from approximately 25 US areas.

Material: PBMCs or T cells enriched from blood (not recorded which). The TCR comes from a woman in her thirties or forties who had been exposed to COVID-19. The chain has TRBV6-1 and TRBJ2-7, with a possible D match to TRBD1 (6 bases). In DNA, the CDR3 is TGTGCCAGCAGTGGACCGGGACAAGGTATCCCTACCTACGAGCAGTACTTC. Encoded protein: CASSGPGQGIPTYEQYF.